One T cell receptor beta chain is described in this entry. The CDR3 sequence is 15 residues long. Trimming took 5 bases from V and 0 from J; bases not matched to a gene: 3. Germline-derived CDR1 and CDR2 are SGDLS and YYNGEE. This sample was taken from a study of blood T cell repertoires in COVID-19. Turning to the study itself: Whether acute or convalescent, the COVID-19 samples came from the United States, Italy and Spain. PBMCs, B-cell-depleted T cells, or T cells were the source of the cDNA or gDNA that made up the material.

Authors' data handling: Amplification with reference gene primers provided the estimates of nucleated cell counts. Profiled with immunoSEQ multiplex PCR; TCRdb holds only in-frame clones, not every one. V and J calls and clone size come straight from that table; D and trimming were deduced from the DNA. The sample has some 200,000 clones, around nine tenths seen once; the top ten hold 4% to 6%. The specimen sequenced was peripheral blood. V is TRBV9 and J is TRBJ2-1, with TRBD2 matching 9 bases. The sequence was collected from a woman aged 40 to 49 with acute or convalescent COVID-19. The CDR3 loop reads CASRSGGSSYNEQFF. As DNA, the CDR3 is TGTGCCAGCAGGAGCGGGGGGAGCTCCTACAATGAGCAGTTCTTC.